This TCR beta chain derives from a study of blood T cell repertoires in COVID-19. Study in general: Material from acute and convalescent COVID-19 was sourced from the United States, Italy and Spain. Sample material is recorded as cDNA or gDNA derived from T cells, B-cell-depleted T cells, or PBMCs.

This clone showed up just once. Original analysis: Amplification of reference gene primers provided the estimated nucleated cell counts. Produced via immunoSEQ multiplex PCR; TCRdb's table is partial and in-frame only. The V and J calls and clone size are taken from that table; D and trimming were inferred from the DNA. This sample has about 86,000 clones, with roughly 88% found just once. Germline-derived CDR1 and CDR2 are SNHLY and FYNNEI. The CDR3 runs 13 residues. The V end lost 10 bases, the J end lost 5 bases, and 14 bases lay between the germline ends. Sequenced: peripheral blood. This clonotype was obtained from an elderly woman with active or convalescent COVID-19. The chain uses TRBV2 and TRBJ1-4; D perhaps matches TRBD1 (6 bases). The CDR3 loop reads CATETGLNEKLFF. CDR3 nucleotide sequence: TGTGCCACCGAGACAGGTTTGAATGAAAAACTGTTTTTT. The variable domain in full, with the rest retrieved from reference TRBV2 and TRBJ1-4, is EPEVTQTPSHQVTQMGQEVILRCVPISNHLYFYWYRQILGQKVEFLVSFYNNEISEKSEIFDDQFSVERPDGSNFTLKIRSTKLEDSAMYFCATETGLNEKLFFGSGTQLSVL.